The 32 T cell receptor beta chains in this list originate from one sample, sequenced in a study of lymphopenia after photon versus proton radiotherapy. Sequencing used immunoSEQ multiplex PCR; TCRdb keeps in-frame clones, though not all of them. The sample shows about 83,000 clones, around four fifths of them seen only once. Here the sequenced sample was peripheral blood, taken from a patient treated with proton-based radiotherapy. Receptors were obtained from a man aged 60-69 years with pancreatic cancer.

This clone has a single count. The chain links TRBV6-1 to TRBJ2-1, with D unclear. V lost 4 bases, J lost 0 bases, and 10 bases lay in between. The CDR3 loop spans 15 amino acids. Germline CDR1 MNHNS, CDR2 SASEGT. The CDR3 bases are TGTGCCAGCAGTGCGACAACGAGCTCCTACAATGAGCAGTTCTTC. Translating it yields CASSATTSSYNEQFF.

The chain uses TRBV19 and TRBJ1-2; D possibly corresponds to TRBD1 (5 bases). Germline CDR1 reads LNHDA; CDR2 reads SQIVND (reference sequence). The CDR3 totals 14 residues. The V end lost 5 bases, the J end lost 4 bases, and 14 bases lay between the germline ends. CDR3 protein: CASSLSDSFYGYTF. The CDR3 coding sequence is TGTGCCAGTAGTCTCAGCGACAGTTTCTATGGCTACACCTTC.

The chain employs TRBV5-6 and TRBJ1-1; D is ambiguous. Germline CDR1 reads SGHDT; CDR2 reads YYEEEE. CDR3 length: 14 residues. The V and J ends lost 7 bases and 1 base respectively, with 14 bases between them. The CDR3 DNA reads TGTGCCAGCTTACCAGGTGGGTCGAACACTGAAGCTTTCTTT. Protein: CASLPGGSNTEAFF.

The chain has TRBV5-1 and TRBJ1-2, with D possibly being TRBD1 (6 bases). The V end lost 4 bases, the J end lost 6 bases, and 16 bases lay between the germline ends. The CDR3 sequence is 14 residues long. CDR1 and CDR2 (germline): SGHRS, YFSETQ. CDR3 coding DNA: TGCGCCAGCAGCCGTGGGGGCAGTCGGGATGGCTACACCTTC. Protein sequence: CASSRGGSRDGYTF.

This chain connects TRBV30 to TRBJ1-5; D gene ambiguous. Germline V gene sequence: CDR1 GTSNPN, CDR2 SVGIG (reference sequence). This CDR3 contains 13 residues. The V end was cut by 3 bases, the J end by 1 base, with 7 bases between. CDR3 sequence (DNA): TGTGCCTGGAGAATGGGAAGCAATCAGCCCCAGCATTTT. Translated: CAWRMGSNQPQHF.

The chain employs TRBV7-9 and TRBJ2-2, with 7 bases identical to TRBD2. The germline V gene encodes CDR1 SEHNR and CDR2 FQNEAQ (reference sequence). V was pared by 2 bases and J by 0 bases, with 9 bases of the junction left unmatched. The CDR3 is 18 amino acids. The DNA of the CDR3 is TGTGCCAGCAGCTTATTTACTCTAGCGGAGCCGAACACCGGGGAGCTGTTTTTT. Translated, it gives CASSLFTLAEPNTGELFF.

The rearrangement links TRBV7-8 to TRBJ1-2; D is undetermined. Germline assignment: CDR1 SGHVS and CDR2 FQNEAQ. V lost 3 bases to trimming and J lost 8 bases, with 16 bases between them. The CDR3 contains 14 residues. In nucleotides, the CDR3 is TGTGCCAGCAGCTTCCCCGGGATGACACAGGGCTACACCTTC. Translating gives CASSFPGMTQGYTF.

This clone was counted a single time. V usage is TRBV2 and J usage is TRBJ2-7, with D possibly being TRBD1 (6 bases). In germline, CDR1 is SNHLY, CDR2 FYNNEI. The CDR3 has 16 residues. V was trimmed by 10 bases and J by 2 bases, leaving 24 bases between them. The CDR3 sequence: CATTGTLLGKTYEQYF. The CDR3 bases are TGTGCCACTACCGGGACACTGTTAGGGAAGACCTACGAGCAGTACTTC.

Note on this clone: Compared with germline, one end of the junction differs, possibly owing to a read error. The chain is built from TRBV5-4 and TRBJ2-5, with TRBD1 matching over 9 bases. CDR3 length equals 14 residues. Germline CDR1 reads SGHNT; CDR2 reads YYREEE (reference sequence). The CDR3 loop reads CASSQEGQGETQYF. Here the CDR3 DNA reads TGCGCCAGCAGCCAAGAGGGACAGGGAGAGACCCAGTACTTC.

This sequence joins TRBV5-4 and TRBJ2-2; D could derive from TRBD1 or TRBD2 (6 bases each). V was cut by 2 bases and J by 2 bases, with 13 bases left in between. CDR3 length: 16 amino acids. CDR1 SGHNT and CDR2 YYREEE come from the germline V gene (reference sequence). The CDR3 protein is CASSLPKGGNTGELFF. CDR3 DNA: TGTGCCAGCAGCTTACCCAAGGGGGGAAACACCGGGGAGCTGTTTTTT.

The V and J genes are TRBV15 and TRBJ2-2; D is perhaps TRBD1 or TRBD2 (5 bases each). This CDR3 has 15 residues. Germline assignment: CDR1 LNHNV and CDR2 YYDKDF (reference sequence). Deletions cut 5 bases from V and 4 bases from J, with 14 bases between. CDR3 residues: CATSRSRDLTGELFF. In DNA form, the CDR3 reads TGTGCCACCAGCCGGTCCCGGGACCTCACCGGGGAGCTGTTTTTT. Drawing the rest from reference TRBV15 and TRBJ2-2, the complete variable domain is DAMVIQNPRYQVTQFGKPVTLSCSQTLNHNVMYWYQQKSSQAPKLLFHYYDKDFNNEADTPDNFQSRRPNTSFCFLDIRSPGLGDTAMYLCATSRSRDLTGELFFGEGSRLTVL.

The chain joins TRBV18 to TRBJ2-1; a possible D gene is TRBD2 (5 bases). The germline V gene has CDR1 KGHSH and CDR2 LQKENI. The CDR3 consists of 14 residues. V shed 5 bases and J shed 5 bases, with 13 bases lying between them. The CDR3 sequence is CASSSTRADNEQFF. The DNA of the CDR3 is TGTGCCAGCTCATCTACTAGGGCCGACAATGAGCAGTTCTTC.

The chain combines TRBV4-1 with TRBJ1-1, with a possible D match to TRBD1 (5 bases). Germline V gives CDR1 MGHRA, CDR2 YSYEKL. V lost 4 bases and J 1 base, leaving 13 bases between the germline ends. The CDR3 has 15 residues. The CDR3: CASSLGEGTNTEAFF. DNA for the CDR3: TGCGCCAGCAGCCTCGGGGAGGGGACGAACACTGAAGCTTTCTTT.

This rearrangement joins TRBV6-6 to TRBJ2-1; D unresolved. Germline V gives CDR1 MNHNY, CDR2 SVGAGI (reference sequence). The length of the CDR3 is 12 residues. V was trimmed by 5 bases and J by 9 bases, leaving 11 bases between them. The CDR3 sequence is CASSTLYGEQFF. As DNA, the CDR3 is TGTGCCAGCAGTACACTTTACGGTGAGCAGTTCTTC.

The chain couples TRBV6-1 to TRBJ2-7; maybe TRBD2 (7 bases). This CDR3 region has 14 residues. Trimming pared 7 bases from V and 2 bases from J, leaving 15 bases between. Per germline, CDR1 MNHNS and CDR2 SASEGT. Here the CDR3 reads CASTEAGGPYEQYF. In nucleotides, the CDR3 is TGTGCCAGCACCGAAGCCGGGGGGCCCTACGAGCAGTACTTC.

This clone was observed a few times. Here the CDR3 DNA reads TGTGCCACCACGGAGGGGAACGCTAACTATGGCTACACCTTC. Residues: CATTEGNANYGYTF. The V and J genes are TRBV6-1 and TRBJ1-2, with D perhaps TRBD1 (5 bases). V was pared by 10 bases and J by 0 bases, with 15 bases between. The germline gives CDR1 MNHNS, CDR2 SASEGT. The CDR3 runs to 14 residues.

The chain recombines TRBV2 with TRBJ1-5, with 9 bases matching TRBD1. Losses at the gene ends were 6 bases for V and 6 bases for J; bases not matched to a gene: 6. The CDR3 spans 14 residues. In germline, CDR1 is SNHLY, CDR2 FYNNEI. CDR3 residues: CASSKDRGSQPQHF. The CDR3 bases are TGTGCCAGCAGCAAGGACAGGGGAAGTCAGCCCCAGCATTTT.

CDR3 DNA: TGTGCCAGCAGCAAAGAGTGGGAGGCCCCTACCGGGGAGCTGTTTTTT. Protein: CASSKEWEAPTGELFF. The chain links TRBV21-1 to TRBJ2-2; whether TRBD2, the table's D call, matches the DNA was not checked. TRBV21-1 is an annotated pseudogene. The CDR3 extends over 16 amino acids.

The V gene is TRBV15, the J gene TRBJ2-1, with D perhaps matching TRBD2 (5 bases). V dropped 1 base and J dropped 8 bases, with 9 bases sitting between them. The CDR3 totals 13 residues. Germline V gene lookup returns CDR1 LNHNV and CDR2 YYDKDF (reference sequence). CDR3 coding DNA: TGTGCCACCAGCAGAGGAGGGTGGGATGAGCAGTTCTTC. Residues: CATSRGGWDEQFF.

The chain carries TRBV11-3 and TRBJ2-7; 11 bases line up with TRBD2. With V trimmed by 2 bases and J by 3 bases, 3 bases remained unmatched. CDR3 length: 15 residues. Germline V gene data show CDR1 as SGHNT and CDR2 as YENEEA. For the CDR3, the DNA is TGTGCCAGCAGCTTATCCACTAGCGGGAGCTACGAGCAGTACTTC. This sequence encodes CASSLSTSGSYEQYF.

The V and J genes are TRBV28 and TRBJ2-3; D call uncertain. The CDR3 is 15 amino acids. Germline CDR1 MDHEN, CDR2 SYDVKM. V dropped 7 bases and J dropped 0 bases, with 14 bases sitting between them. The CDR3 nucleotides read TGTGCCAGCACATTCGTGCAGAAGAGCACAGATACGCAGTATTTT. This translates into CASTFVQKSTDTQYF.

The chain links TRBV30 to TRBJ2-2; TRBD2 matches 14 bases. The CDR3 extends over 20 amino acids. J gave up 2 bases and V 3 bases, and 14 bases lay outside the gene matches. The germline V gene encodes CDR1 GTSNPN and CDR2 SVGIG (reference sequence). The CDR3 DNA sequence: TGTGCCTGGAGCCTCAAGCCGGGACTAGCGGGAGAATTAAACACCGGGGAGCTGTTTTTT. It codes for CAWSLKPGLAGELNTGELFF. The variable domain in full, with the rest retrieved from reference TRBV30 and TRBJ2-2, is SQTIHQWPATLVQPVGSPLSLECTVEGTSNPNLYWYRQAAGRGLQLLFYSVGIGQISSEVPQNLSASRPQDRQFILSSKKLLLSDSGFYLCAWSLKPGLAGELNTGELFFGEGSRLTVL.

The chain carries TRBV7-8 and TRBJ2-7; D perhaps matches TRBD1 (6 bases). The CDR3 covers 16 residues. The V gene lost 0 bases and the J gene lost 0 bases, with 12 bases spanning the gap. Germline V lookup: CDR1 SGHVS, CDR2 FQNEAQ. Written as DNA, the CDR3 is TGTGCCAGCAGCTTAGCGGGGGCAGTTCGCTCCTACGAGCAGTACTTC. Amino acid sequence: CASSLAGAVRSYEQYF.

The chain carries TRBV27 and TRBJ1-1; no clear D. Germline V gene sequence: CDR1 MNHEY, CDR2 SMNVEV (reference sequence). The CDR3 is 14 amino acids. Trimming took 6 bases from V and 4 from J, leaving 15 bases between them. CDR3 region: CASRTLVVGTEAFF. The CDR3 DNA sequence: TGTGCCAGCAGGACCTTGGTGGTGGGCACTGAAGCTTTCTTT.

The chain recombines TRBV25-1 with TRBJ2-5; the match to TRBD2 covers 9 bases. Germline loops: CDR1 MGHDK, CDR2 SYGVNS. The CDR3 is 17 residues long. The V and J ends lost 1 base and 3 bases, in that order; junction bases with no gene match: 9. The CDR3 DNA sequence: TGTGCCAGCAGTGAATCGAGCGGGAGGCCGCACAAAGAGACCCAGTACTTC. Protein sequence: CASSESSGRPHKETQYF.

The V gene is TRBV27, the J gene TRBJ2-3; 9 nucleotides agree with TRBD1. The germline V gene has CDR1 MNHEY and CDR2 SMNVEV (reference sequence). This CDR3 is built from 16 residues. After removal of 5 bases from V and 1 base from J, the junction contained 7 bases not matched to a gene. The CDR3 DNA reads TGTGCCAGCAGTAAAAGGACAGGGGTTGGCACAGATACGCAGTATTTT. It is translated as CASSKRTGVGTDTQYF.

The chain combines TRBV20-1 with TRBJ2-5, with a weak D call TRBD2 (5 bases). The J call may not be correct, given that the DNA end is closer to TRBJ2-7. Germline V gene data show CDR1 as DFQATT and CDR2 as SNEGSKA (reference sequence). The CDR3 length is 10 residues. The CDR3 is CSASGNEQYF. The CDR3, as DNA: TGCAGTGCTAGCGGGAACGAGCAGTACTTC.

In its sample, this clone was seen once. The chain joins TRBV28 to TRBJ2-1; D gene unclear. Germline assignment: CDR1 MDHEN and CDR2 SYDVKM. Trimming stripped 5 bases from V and 4 bases from J, with 12 bases between. The CDR3 runs to 14 residues. The CDR3 loop is CASSRAYGYNEQFF. The CDR3 bases are TGTGCCAGCAGTCGGGCCTATGGGTACAATGAGCAGTTCTTC.

The V gene is TRBV6-6, the J gene TRBJ2-7, with 10 bases matching TRBD1. This CDR3 comprises 14 residues. After removal of 4 bases from V and 7 bases from J, the junction contained 7 bases not matched to a gene. CDR1 and CDR2 from the germline V gene are MNHNY and SVGAGI (reference sequence). The CDR3 region is CASSLGDRGKEQYF. The CDR3 coding sequence is TGTGCCAGCAGTTTGGGGGACAGGGGCAAGGAGCAGTACTTC.

The rearrangement links TRBV10-3 to TRBJ1-1; D is undetermined. The CDR3 runs 13 residues. Germline V gene lookup returns CDR1 ENHRY and CDR2 SYGVKD. V shed 2 bases and J shed 10 bases, with 14 bases lying between them. Here the CDR3 reads CAISETSSGAAFF. In nucleotides, the CDR3 is TGTGCCATCAGTGAGACCAGTAGCGGTGCAGCTTTCTTT.

The rearrangement uses TRBV7-9 and TRBJ2-7; weak D call: TRBD1 (6 bases). V shed 5 bases and J shed 2 bases, with 13 bases lying between them. CDR1 is SEHNR and CDR2 is FQNEAQ in the germline V gene (reference sequence). The CDR3 is 14 amino acids. The CDR3 protein is CASSPGHPTYEQYF. The CDR3 nucleotides are TGTGCCAGCAGCCCGGGACACCCGACCTACGAGCAGTACTTC.

The chain combines TRBV28 with TRBJ2-3; D tentatively fits TRBD1 or TRBD2 (5 bases each). The CDR3 consists of 19 residues. Germline lookup yields CDR1 MDHEN and CDR2 SYDVKM. V was shortened by 4 bases and J by 2 bases, with 25 bases between the two germline ends. As DNA, the CDR3 is TGTGCCAGCAGTTCGGGACGGAACCTCTTAGTTAAAGACACAGATACGCAGTATTTT. Its translation is CASSSGRNLLVKDTDTQYF.